This T cell receptor (beta chain) was documented in a study of CD8+ T cells in alopecia areata. Study in general: Each of the treated patients was given oral tofacitinib, 5 to 10 mg twice daily, for moderate-to-severe alopecia areata. Tofacitinib therapy lasting 6 to 18 months was followed by 6 months off drug.

Study conclusions and caveats: The study found higher clonality in lesional than normal scalp, especially in alopecia totalis/universalis.

The CDR3 runs to 15 residues. V was pared by 0 bases and J by 1 base, with 4 bases between. Germline values: CDR1 MNHEY, CDR2 SMNVEV (reference sequence). Extracted from the samples, RNA was reverse transcribed into cDNA to serve as the sequencing template. The protocol was immunoSEQ multiplex PCR, while the TCRdb copy is restricted to in-frame clones and leaves out a portion. Here the sample spans 150,000 to 200,000 clones, around 58% being singletons. Treatment indicated: oral pan-JAK inhibitor, 5-10 mg twice daily. Sampling of alopecia areata patients yielded lesional scalp punch biopsies as well as peripheral blood. Worth noting for this clone: The antigen is unknown.

This sample comprised CD8+ T cells sorted from blood, obtained at week 24, from a patient treated with tofacitinib. This receptor was taken from a human donor with alopecia areata. The chain recombines TRBV27 with TRBJ2-6; D not resolved. The CDR3 DNA reads TGTGCCAGCAGTTTATCGCAGTCTGGGGCCAACGTCCTGACTTTC. This codes for CASSLSQSGANVLTF. The complete variable domain, with remaining parts taken from reference TRBV27 and TRBJ2-6, reads EAQVTQNPRYLITVTGKKLTVTCSQNMNHEYMSWYRQDPGLGLRQIYYSMNVEVTDKGDVPEGYKVSRKEKRNFPLILESPSPNQTSLYFCASSLSQSGANVLTFGAGSRLTVL.